These 23 T cell receptor beta chains came from one sample sequenced in a study of blood T cell repertoires in COVID-19. Profiling relied on immunoSEQ multiplex PCR, and the TCRdb table lists in-frame clones only, not all of them. This table holds more than 60,000 clones, 88% found once. The specimen sequenced was peripheral blood. The receptors originated from a woman between 55 and 75 years old with COVID-19, enrolled during active disease.

This chain joins TRBV28 and TRBJ2-7; the match to TRBD2 covers 9 bases. This CDR3 is built from 15 residues. Germline-derived CDR1 and CDR2 are MDHEN and SYDVKM. With 5 bases clipped from V and 3 bases from J, the junction kept 8 bases outside the gene matches. In DNA, the CDR3 is TGTGCCAGCAGTCTAATAGCGGGAGCGCTCTACGAGCAGTACTTC. The encoded protein is CASSLIAGALYEQYF.

The V call is TRBV6-5, the J call TRBJ1-2, with D tentatively TRBD1 (5 bases). CDR1 MNHEY and CDR2 SVGAGI come from the germline V gene. The germline V and J ends were trimmed by 5 bases and 2 bases, with 9 bases remaining between them. The CDR3 spans 13 residues. DNA of the CDR3: TGTGCCAGCAGTCCGGACATAAACTATGGCTACACCTTC. This sequence encodes CASSPDINYGYTF.

The V call is TRBV28, the J call TRBJ2-7; no clear D. V gave up 5 bases and J gave up 10 bases, with 12 bases separating them. Per the germline V gene, CDR1 is MDHEN and CDR2 is SYDVKM. This CDR3 comprises 11 residues. In nucleotides, the CDR3 is TGTGCCAGCAGTAACCCCACTCAACAGTACTTC. This codes for CASSNPTQQYF. Based on the CDR3 plus reference TRBV28 and TRBJ2-7, the full variable domain is DVKVTQSSRYLVKRTGEKVFLECVQDMDHENMFWYRQDPGLGLRLIYFSYDVKMKEKGDIPEGYSVSREKKERFSLILESASTNQTSMYLCASSNPTQQYFGPGTRLTVT.

The chain links TRBV30 to TRBJ1-4; D remains unclear. CDR1 GTSNPN and CDR2 SVGIG come from the germline V gene (reference sequence). The CDR3 sequence is 13 residues long. The germline V and J ends were trimmed by 1 base and 3 bases, with 6 bases remaining between them. The CDR3 spells CAWSGQANEKLFF. The CDR3 region has the DNA TGTGCCTGGAGTGGGCAGGCTAATGAAAAACTGTTTTTT. Full variable domain (missing parts from reference TRBV30 and TRBJ1-4): SQTIHQWPATLVQPVGSPLSLECTVEGTSNPNLYWYRQAAGRGLQLLFYSVGIGQISSEVPQNLSASRPQDRQFILSSKKLLLSDSGFYLCAWSGQANEKLFFGSGTQLSVL.

CDR3 in amino acids: CASSFYYTGELFF. CDR3 DNA: TGTGCCAGCAGTTTCTACTATACCGGGGAGCTGTTTTTT. The V and J genes are TRBV27 and TRBJ2-2; no clear D gene. This CDR3 comprises 13 residues. Per germline, CDR1 MNHEY and CDR2 SMNVEV (reference sequence). V lost 3 bases, J lost 5 bases, and 7 bases lay in between.

The chain recombines TRBV5-4 with TRBJ2-1; D remains ambiguous. The CDR3 has 15 residues. Germline lookup yields CDR1 SGHNT and CDR2 YYREEE (reference sequence). V was cut by 2 bases and J by 0 bases, with 9 bases left in between. Written as DNA, the CDR3 is TGTGCCAGCAGCTTAATAGATGGCTCCTACAATGAGCAGTTCTTC. It yields the protein CASSLIDGSYNEQFF.

CDR3 amino acids: CASSQDNYQSLNEQFF. CDR3 nucleotides: TGCGCCAGCAGCCAAGATAACTACCAAAGCCTCAATGAGCAGTTCTTC. This rearrangement joins TRBV4-1 to TRBJ2-1; no clear D. Trimming left V 0 bases short and J 6 bases short, with 15 bases between. Germline loops: CDR1 MGHRA, CDR2 YSYEKL. The CDR3 runs to 16 residues.

This sequence joins TRBV7-2 and TRBJ2-7, with a tentative D call TRBD1 (5 bases). Germline V gene lookup returns CDR1 SGHTA and CDR2 FQGNSA. Trimming took 4 bases from V and 0 from J, leaving 19 bases between them. The CDR3 loop spans 17 amino acids. The CDR3 DNA is TGTGCCAGCAGCTCCCCCAAGGACACCTGGAGCTCCTACGAGCAGTACTTC. It specifies CASSSPKDTWSSYEQYF.

This chain connects TRBV19 to TRBJ1-5; 9 bases align to TRBD1. The CDR3 length is 14 residues. The V gene's germline CDR1 is LNHDA and CDR2 SQIVND (reference sequence). Trimming at V came to 5 bases and at J to 6 bases, leaving 5 bases not matched to a gene. The CDR3 reads CASSFTGGSQPQHF. In DNA, the CDR3 is TGTGCCAGTAGTTTTACAGGGGGCAGTCAGCCCCAGCATTTT.

The rearrangement uses TRBV5-1 and TRBJ2-3; 7 nucleotides line up with TRBD2. The CDR3 has 18 amino acids. The junction had 16 bases not matched to a gene; V was cut back by 1 base and J by 5 bases. Germline V CDR1 and CDR2: SGHRS, YFSETQ. CDR3 in amino acids: CASSLQSSGEGLGDTQYF. In nucleotides, the CDR3 is TGCGCCAGCAGCTTGCAGTCCAGCGGGGAGGGCCTGGGAGATACGCAGTATTTT.

The J gene is TRBJ2-2, the V gene TRBV6-1; 9 bases align to TRBD1. The V segment lost 4 bases and the J segment 2 bases; nucleotides outside the gene matches: 5. The germline CDR1 and CDR2 sequences are MNHNS and SASEGT. This CDR3 comprises 16 residues. The CDR3 DNA is TGTGCCAGCAGTGCACAGGGGGCACTCAACACCGGGGAGCTGTTTTTT. Its protein product is CASSAQGALNTGELFF.

The chain couples TRBV6-2 or TRBV6-3 to TRBJ1-5; weak D call: TRBD1 (5 bases). The CDR3 runs 18 residues. CDR1 and CDR2 from the germline V gene are MNHEY and SVGEGT. The V and J ends lost 0 bases and 0 bases respectively, with 15 bases between them. CDR3 amino acids: CASSYSKGTGHSNQPQHF. CDR3 in DNA: TGTGCCAGCAGTTACTCGAAGGGAACAGGCCATAGCAATCAGCCCCAGCATTTT.

The chain couples TRBV10-2 to TRBJ2-4, with TRBD1 matching over 7 bases. Germline-derived CDR1 and CDR2 are WSHSY and SAAADI. V shed 7 bases, J shed 4 bases, and the junction held 4 bases outside the gene matches. The CDR3 totals 13 residues. The DNA of the CDR3 is TGCGCCAGCATACGGACAGGTAAAAACATTCAGTACTTC. It translates to CASIRTGKNIQYF.

This chain uses TRBV9 with TRBJ2-3, with 7 bases matching TRBD2. J lost 2 bases, V lost 2 bases, and 8 bases had no gene match. Germline lookup yields CDR1 SGDLS and CDR2 YYNGEE. CDR3 length: 16 residues. The CDR3 sequence: CASSVLASGFTDTQYF. The CDR3 coding sequence is TGTGCCAGCAGCGTCCTGGCTAGCGGATTCACAGATACGCAGTATTTT.

The J gene is TRBJ2-7, the V gene TRBV6-5; D is ambiguous. Germline values: CDR1 MNHEY, CDR2 SVGAGI. This CDR3 is built from 13 residues. V was pared by 6 bases and J by 2 bases, with 11 bases between. DNA for the CDR3: TGTGCCAGCAGCATCGTCCAGGCCTACGAGCAGTACTTC. Protein product: CASSIVQAYEQYF.

This clone was picked up one time. This chain uses TRBV7-2 with TRBJ1-5; D uncertain. Germline CDR1 reads SGHTA; CDR2 reads FQGNSA. V was cut by 2 bases and J by 4 bases, with 9 bases left in between. This CDR3 is 14 amino acids long. CDR3 sequence reads: CASSLTEGNQPQHF. The CDR3 coding sequence is TGTGCCAGCAGCTTAACAGAGGGTAATCAGCCCCAGCATTTT.

The chain combines TRBV5-1 with TRBJ1-5; 8 positions agree with TRBD1. The CDR3 runs 16 residues. The trim removed 0 bases at V and 6 bases at J, leaving 8 bases unmatched. Germline V gene lookup returns CDR1 SGHRS and CDR2 YFSETQ. The CDR3 protein is CASSLDGQGFPQPQHF. The DNA for the CDR3 is TGCGCCAGCAGCTTGGACGGACAGGGATTCCCTCAGCCCCAGCATTTT.

The rearrangement links TRBV11-3 to TRBJ2-7, with TRBD1 identical over 12 bases. CDR3 length: 16 residues. CDR1 and CDR2 (germline): SGHNT, YENEEA. Unmatched junction bases numbered 2, after V lost 2 bases and J lost 0 bases. In DNA, the CDR3 is TGTGCCAGCAGCTTAATGGGACAGGGGGCCTCCTACGAGCAGTACTTC. Translated, it gives CASSLMGQGASYEQYF.

This chain joins TRBV12-3 or TRBV12-4 and TRBJ2-3; D call uncertain. The V and J ends lost 8 bases and 3 bases respectively, with 9 bases between them. This CDR3 has 12 residues. The CDR3 is CASFSKTDTQYF. In nucleotides, the CDR3 is TGTGCCAGCTTTTCAAAAACAGATACGCAGTATTTT.

The chain recombines TRBV6-2 or TRBV6-3 with TRBJ2-2; D is perhaps TRBD1 (5 bases). CDR1 and CDR2 (germline): MNHEY, SVGEGT. V lost 4 bases and J 5 bases, leaving 17 bases between the germline ends. This CDR3 spans 16 amino acids. The CDR3 sequence is CASSWLGREGTGELFF. DNA for the CDR3: TGTGCCAGCAGTTGGCTGGGCAGGGAAGGAACCGGGGAGCTGTTTTTT.

The genes are TRBV11-2 and TRBJ1-3; D perhaps matches TRBD1 (5 bases). The CDR3 covers 15 residues. Trimming took 3 bases from V and 1 from J, leaving 10 bases between them. The germline gives CDR1 SGHAT, CDR2 FQNNGV. This CDR3 reads CASSFTGSSGNTIYF. Here the CDR3 DNA reads TGTGCCAGCAGCTTTACAGGTTCGTCTGGAAACACCATATATTTT. The full variable domain, its missing parts supplied by reference TRBV11-2 and TRBJ1-3, is EAGVAQSPRYKIIEKRQSVAFWCNPISGHATLYWYQQILGQGPKLLIQFQNNGVVDDSQLPKDRFSAERLKGVDSTLKIQPAKLEDSAVYLCASSFTGSSGNTIYFGEGSWLTVV.

This clone was seen a single time. The chain carries TRBV18 and TRBJ1-5, with D unresolved. V was shortened by 9 bases and J by 4 bases, with 13 bases between the two germline ends. This CDR3 region has 13 residues. From germline, CDR1 is KGHSH and CDR2 LQKENI. The CDR3 DNA reads as TGTGCCAGTAGGACTGCAGTAAATCAGCCCCAGCATTTT. The encoded protein is CASRTAVNQPQHF.

CDR3 DNA sequence: TGTGCCAGCAGCCCGGACTACCTGCCCGGCGGGGAGCTGTTTTTT. Translated: CASSPDYLPGGELFF. The V gene is TRBV7-2, the J gene TRBJ2-2, with a weak D call TRBD2 (6 bases). Germline values: CDR1 SGHTA, CDR2 FQGNSA. The V and J ends lost 5 bases and 7 bases respectively, with 17 bases between them. This CDR3 region has 15 residues.